Shown below are 2 T cell receptor beta chains from a single sample sequenced in a study of tissue T cells after allogeneic stem cell transplantation. Assay used: immunoSEQ multiplex PCR; TCRdb lists only in-frame clones, some missing. Found here are over 7,000 clones, about 51% of them singletons; the top ten hold 7% to 7.5%. Stated time point: mouse harvest day 7 after allogeneic transplant. The graft held 10^6 splenic CD5+ T cells and 10^7 T-cell-depleted bone marrow cells. The source material was gut tissue. The receptor source for this set is a female BALB/c mouse given C57BL/6 T cells with graft-versus-host disease after an allogeneic hematopoietic cell transplant.

As to this clone: The genes are named according to mouse. The read ends 1 residue before the CDR3 terminus; that terminus is restored from the germline J gene. The genes are TRBV5 and TRBJ2-1; tentatively, D is TRBD2 (5 bases). Trimming cost V 3 bases and J 1 base, with 7 bases left between them. CDR1 and CDR2 (germline): LGHNA, YNLKQL (reference sequence). This CDR3 has 14 residues. This chain's CDR3 is CASSHGENYAEQFF. CDR3 bases read: TGTGCCAGCAGCCATGGGGAAAACTATGCTGAGCAGTTC.

In its sample, this clone ranks as medium-sized (0.01 to 0.1%). Mouse gene names and germline throughout. The read halts 1 residue ahead of the CDR3 end, with the missing end drawn from the germline J gene. The genes are TRBV1 and TRBJ1-4, with TRBD1 matching over 11 bases. CDR3 length: 15 amino acids. V dropped 2 bases and J dropped 5; count of bases not matched to a gene: 1. Germline V gives CDR1 NSQYPW, CDR2 LRSPGD (reference sequence). The CDR3 loop is CTCSARDRGNERLFF. The part of the CDR3 DNA that was read is TGCACCTGCAGTGCACGGGACAGGGGGAACGAAAGATTATTT.